The rows below give T cell receptor beta chains drawn from one sample of a study of T cells after somatic rescue of genetic block. The method was immunoSEQ multiplex PCR; TCRdb's version includes in-frame clones alone and lacks a portion of them. The top ten hold approximately 1.4% of the sample, which has roughly 110,000 clones, 80% to 95% seen once. The sequenced material came from peripheral blood mononuclear cells (PBMCs). These receptors all come from a woman between 18 and 30 years old. Each CDR3 is given with its conserved first and last residue. D genes are given only for firm matches. Clone size is given for some rows only: seen once, a few or many times, or a class if the clone is expanded.

J gene | clone size | V gene | D gene | CDR3 DNA | CDR3 protein
TRBJ2-7 | NA | TRBV10-3 | TRBD1 | TGTGCCATCAGACCGGGACAGGGGTTTGGCTACGAGCAGTACTTC | CAIRPGQGFGYEQYF
TRBJ1-1 | NA | TRBV7-2 | TRBD1 | TGTGCCAGCAGCTTAGGTACCCGGGACAGGGGAATCACTGTCACTGAAGCTTTCTTT | CASSLGTRDRGITVTEAFF
TRBJ1-2 | NA | TRBV4-1 | NA | TGCGCCAGCAGCCAACCCCTCGGGGAGCCGTATGGCTACACCTTC | CASSQPLGEPYGYTF
TRBJ2-7 | NA | TRBV6-4 | NA | TGTGCCAGCAGTGACTTAGGGAGCGAGCAGTACTTC | CASSDLGSEQYF
TRBJ2-7 | NA | TRBV5-4 | NA | TGTGCCAGCAGCAAAACAGGTTACTCCTACGAGCAGTACTTC | CASSKTGYSYEQYF
TRBJ1-2 | NA | TRBV30 | TRBD1 | TGTGCCTGGGGGTTGACAGGGATTTCGACTGGCTACACCTTC | CAWGLTGISTGYTF
TRBJ1-6 | NA | TRBV7-3 | NA | TGTGCCAGCAGCTTCAATGCCCGCTCCTATAATTCACCCCTCCACTTT | CASSFNARSYNSPLHF
TRBJ2-1 | NA | TRBV7-2 | TRBD2 | TGTGCCAGCAGCTTAGCCGGGACTAGCGTGAATGAGCAGTTCTTC | CASSLAGTSVNEQFF
TRBJ1-2 | NA | TRBV7-2 | NA | TGTGCCAGCAGCTTCGGGACCCTGGGGCACTATGGCTACACCTTC | CASSFGTLGHYGYTF
TRBJ1-1 | few | TRBV5-6 | NA | TGTGCCAGCTATACAAACGCAGGGACTAACACTGAAGCTTTCTTT | CASYTNAGTNTEAFF
TRBJ2-3 | NA | TRBV5-1 | NA | TGCGCCAGCAGCTTGGCCGGGCAGTTCACAGATACGCAGTATTTT | CASSLAGQFTDTQYF
TRBJ1-2 | few | TRBV30 | TRBD1 | TGTGCCTGGAGCGTATCCAGGACAGGCGGTGGCTACACCTTC | CAWSVSRTGGGYTF
TRBJ1-1 | NA | TRBV7-6 | TRBD1 | TGTGCCAGCAGCCCACGGGAGGCAGGGGGCTCTGAAGCTTTCTTT | CASSPREAGGSEAFF
TRBJ2-7 | NA | TRBV7-3 | NA | TGTGCCAGCAGCTCCTATAATGGGTACGAGCAGTACTTC | CASSSYNGYEQYF
TRBJ1-6 | NA | TRBV6-5 | NA | TGTGCCAGCAGTCCCGGGCCGCCGAATTCACCCCTCCACTTT | CASSPGPPNSPLHF
TRBJ2-4 | NA | TRBV7-9 | NA | TGTGCCAGCAGTCCGCAGGTAGCCAAAAACATTCAGTACTTC | CASSPQVAKNIQYF
TRBJ2-3 | NA | TRBV19 | TRBD1 | TGTGCCAGTAGTCCCCGCTGGAACAGGGGACAGGCACACTATACGCAGTATTTT | CASSPRWNRGQAHYTQYF
TRBJ2-1 | NA | TRBV7-2 | NA | TGTGCCAGCAGCTCAGCACAGGGAGGCTCCTACAATGAGCAGTTCTTC | CASSSAQGGSYNEQFF
TRBJ2-1 | NA | TRBV7-7 | NA | TGTGCCAGCAGTCCTAATTCGGGGGCCCCCTACAATGAGCAGTTCTTC | CASSPNSGAPYNEQFF
TRBJ1-1 | NA | TRBV19 | TRBD1 | TGTGCCAGTAGTATTGGGACAGGGTTGAACACTGAAGCTTTCTTT | CASSIGTGLNTEAFF
TRBJ2-7 | NA | TRBV19 | NA | TGTGCCAGTAGTCTCTTAGGTACCTACGAGCAGTACTTC | CASSLLGTYEQYF
TRBJ1-6 | NA | TRBV11-3 | NA | TGTGCCAGCAGCTACGACCCTAATTCACCCCTCCACTTT | CASSYDPNSPLHF
TRBJ2-5 | NA | TRBV2 | TRBD2 | TGTGCGACTAGCGGGGGTAGGGAGACCCAGTACTTC | CATSGGRETQYF
TRBJ1-2 | NA | TRBV5-4 | NA | TGTGCCAGCAGCTTACAGGGATCGAACTATGGCTACACCTTC | CASSLQGSNYGYTF
TRBJ2-3 | NA | TRBV5-1 | NA | TGCGCCAGCAGCTTGGGGACGAACACAGATACGCAGTATTTT | CASSLGTNTDTQYF
TRBJ1-1 | NA | TRBV9 | NA | TGTGCCAGCAGCGCGGGAGGTGGGGGATTGAACACTGAAGCTTTCTTT | CASSAGGGGLNTEAFF
TRBJ2-3 | NA | TRBV9 | NA | TGTGCCAGCAGCGTTCTCACAGGGACCCCAGATACGCAGTATTTT | CASSVLTGTPDTQYF